Each of the 4 T cell receptor beta chains below was sequenced from the same sample in a study of cytomegalovirus exposure and HLA in healthy donors. The PCR used 60 Vbeta and 13 Jbeta primers. Assay used: immunoSEQ multiplex PCR; TCRdb lists only in-frame clones, some missing. The table lists 50,000 to 80,000 clones, roughly 80% of them singletons. The source material was PBMCs. Receptors were obtained from a male donor in good health and CMV-seropositive.

The chain carries TRBV5-6 and TRBJ2-3, with D perhaps matching TRBD2 (7 bases). CDR1 and CDR2 from the germline V gene are SGHDT and YYEEEE. CDR3 length: 17 amino acids. The ends were cut back, 3 bases at V and 3 bases at J, with 20 bases in the middle. Here the CDR3 DNA reads TGTGCCAGCAGCTCGGCCCTTGAGGGGGGGGGTACAGATACGCAGTATTTT. Translation: CASSSALEGGGTDTQYF.

This rearrangement joins TRBV6-6 to TRBJ2-7, with 9 positions matching TRBD2. The trim removed 5 bases at V and 2 bases at J, leaving 7 bases unmatched. The CDR3 sequence is 15 residues long. In germline, CDR1 is MNHNY, CDR2 SVGAGI (reference sequence). In DNA, the CDR3 is TGTGCCAGCAGTCAGGGGGGCGGGGGGGCCTACGAGCAGTACTTC. This gives the protein CASSQGGGGAYEQYF.

The V and J genes are TRBV29-1 and TRBJ2-2, with 7 nucleotides matching TRBD2. V lost 3 bases to trimming and J lost 5 bases; unmatched junction nucleotides: 6. Germline CDR1 reads SQVTM; CDR2 reads ANQGSEA. The CDR3 runs to 14 residues. The CDR3 nucleotides are TGCAGCGTTGAGGGGGGGAGAGGGACCGGGGAGCTGTTTTTT. Residues: CSVEGGRGTGELFF.

The rearrangement links TRBV30 to TRBJ1-6; no definite D call. CDR3 length: 14 amino acids. V was shortened by 7 bases and J by 10 bases, with 20 bases between the two germline ends. Germline CDR1 is GTSNPN and CDR2 is SVGIG (reference sequence). CDR3 protein: CASIGGFSDSPLHF. The CDR3 coding sequence is TGTGCCTCAATCGGAGGATTCTCGGACTCACCCCTCCACTTT.